Sequencing of this T cell receptor beta chain was carried out in a study of OX40 agonist ivuxolimab in advanced cancers. About the study: A partial response was reached by three patients: one with hepatocellular carcinoma and two with cutaneous melanoma. Study conclusions and caveats: The investigators did not determine what antigen specificity the expanded peripheral T cells had.

On this clone itself: Its antigen remains unidentified.

Here immunoSEQ multiplex PCR was the method, and the copy in TCRdb shows in-frame clones only, minus some. The data hold about 80,000 clones, with 83% observed a single time. CDR3 length equals 12 residues. Germline lookup yields CDR1 GTSNPN and CDR2 SVGIG (reference sequence). Between the trimmed V and J ends, which lost 4 bases and 4 bases, there was a span of 10 bases. The TCR originated in an adult with an advanced solid tumor such as melanoma, head and neck, liver or kidney cancer. Sequenced material: CD4+ or CD8+ T cells sorted from blood, taken in a trial of the OX40 agonist ivuxolimab. The chain is built from TRBV30 and TRBJ1-1; D is undetermined. The CDR3 here is CAWKRAATEAFF. The CDR3, as DNA: TGTGCCTGGAAGAGGGCGGCCACTGAAGCTTTCTTT.